Below are 17 T cell receptor beta chains sequenced from a single sample in a study of T cells in localized non-small cell lung cancer. The data were produced by immunoSEQ multiplex PCR, yet TCRdb's version contains in-frame clones alone and is incomplete. This sample has under 55,000 clones, with around 90% found just once. The sequenced sample was PBMCs, obtained before any cancer treatment. The receptors originated from a woman aged 35 to 75 with stage II lung adenocarcinoma.

This chain uses TRBV29-1 with TRBJ1-2; D might be TRBD1 (5 bases). Germline V lookup: CDR1 SQVTM, CDR2 ANQGSEA. This CDR3 contains 11 residues. V was trimmed by 1 base and J by 8 bases, leaving 8 bases between them. CDR3 coding DNA: TGCAGCGTTGAAGCAGGGCGGGGCTACACCTTC. It encodes CSVEAGRGYTF.

The V gene is TRBV29-1, the J gene TRBJ2-7; 9 bases fit TRBD1. V dropped 3 bases and J dropped 7; count of bases not matched to a gene: 7. The V gene's germline CDR1 is SQVTM and CDR2 ANQGSEA. This CDR3 is built from 13 residues. The CDR3 sequence is CSVDVQGAREQYF. Here the CDR3 DNA reads TGCAGCGTTGACGTACAGGGGGCGCGAGAGCAGTACTTC.

This clone occurred once. The rearrangement uses TRBV7-9 and TRBJ2-7; 8 nucleotides align to TRBD1. Looked up from germline, CDR1 is SEHNR and CDR2 is FQNEAQ (reference sequence). The CDR3 runs to 16 residues. Trimming removed 4 bases from V and 0 bases from J; junction bases left unmatched: 8. CDR3 protein: CASSSGTGSSSYEQYF. Written as DNA, the CDR3 is TGTGCCAGCAGCTCTGGGACAGGTTCTAGCTCCTACGAGCAGTACTTC.

The chain recombines TRBV6-4 with TRBJ2-2, with D possibly TRBD1 on 6 matching bases. V was pared by 5 bases and J by 2 bases, with 15 bases between. The CDR3 totals 16 residues. Looked up from germline, CDR1 is MRHNA and CDR2 is SNTAGT. This CDR3 is CASSSETGFNTGELFF. CDR3 DNA: TGTGCCAGCAGTTCGGAGACAGGCTTCAACACCGGGGAGCTGTTTTTT.

The V gene is TRBV2, the J gene TRBJ2-7; D unclear. In germline, CDR1 is SNHLY, CDR2 FYNNEI. The V end was cut by 7 bases, the J end by 5 bases, with 12 bases between. The CDR3 consists of 12 residues. The CDR3 sequence is CASTYGRNEQYF. The CDR3 DNA reads as TGTGCCAGCACATATGGAAGGAACGAGCAGTACTTC.

This clone came up once. The chain recombines TRBV5-1 with TRBJ2-5; D unresolved. The V gene's germline CDR1 is SGHRS and CDR2 YFSETQ. CDR3 length equals 12 residues. V shed 0 bases and J shed 5 bases, with 5 bases lying between them. The chain's CDR3 is CASSLGPETQYF. The CDR3 region has the DNA TGCGCCAGCAGCTTGGGGCCTGAGACCCAGTACTTC.

This chain uses TRBV5-6 with TRBJ1-6, with a weak D call TRBD1 (5 bases). Germline-derived CDR1 and CDR2 are SGHDT and YYEEEE. The CDR3 has 16 residues. V lost 0 bases, J lost 8 bases, and 15 bases lay in between. CDR3 region: CASSLAGGNRDSPLHF. The CDR3 DNA is TGTGCCAGCAGCTTGGCCGGGGGGAATAGAGATTCACCCCTCCACTTT.

The rearrangement links TRBV5-1 to TRBJ2-3, with D maybe TRBD2 (6 bases). V was trimmed by 4 bases and J by 5 bases, leaving 14 bases between them. The CDR3 runs to 14 residues. CDR1 is SGHRS and CDR2 is YFSETQ in the germline V gene. CDR3 sequence (DNA): TGCGCCAGCAGCCCCGCGCCCGGGGGAGATACGCAGTATTTT. This sequence encodes CASSPAPGGDTQYF.

This clone was detected once. The genes are TRBV28 and TRBJ2-7; TRBD1 agrees at 11 bases. The CDR3 is 15 residues long. Germline loops: CDR1 MDHEN, CDR2 SYDVKM. With V trimmed by 2 bases and J by 2 bases, 2 bases remained unmatched. CDR3 protein: CASSLPGQGAYEQYF. The CDR3 nucleotides are TGTGCCAGCAGTTTACCGGGACAGGGGGCCTACGAGCAGTACTTC.

This clone appeared once. V is TRBV5-4 and J is TRBJ2-1; maybe TRBD1 (5 bases). Germline lookup yields CDR1 SGHNT and CDR2 YYREEE (reference sequence). V was clipped by 0 bases and J by 0 bases, with 13 bases between them. This CDR3 is 17 amino acids long. The CDR3 DNA reads TGTGCCAGCAGCTTGGCCCAGGGCCGGAGCTCCTACAATGAGCAGTTCTTC. It is translated as CASSLAQGRSSYNEQFF.

The chain carries TRBV7-9 and TRBJ1-1; D not resolved. The germline V and J ends were trimmed by 8 bases and 11 bases, with 15 bases remaining between them. Germline-derived CDR1 and CDR2 are SEHNR and FQNEAQ (reference sequence). The CDR3 contains 11 residues. Here the CDR3 DNA reads TGTGCCAGCGCCCCAGCATTTTCGGCTTTCTTT. This translates into CASAPAFSAFF.

This chain connects TRBV6-5 to TRBJ1-1; D is possibly TRBD1 (5 bases). V lost 5 bases to trimming and J lost 1 base, with 11 bases between them. This CDR3 region has 14 residues. Germline V gene sequence: CDR1 MNHEY, CDR2 SVGAGI. CDR3 sequence: CASSRNQGNTEAFF. For the CDR3, the DNA is TGTGCCAGCAGTAGGAATCAGGGGAACACTGAAGCTTTCTTT.

This clone has a single count. The chain links TRBV9 to TRBJ1-1; D is unclear. Trimming left V 0 bases short and J 1 base short, with 7 bases between. The CDR3 is 14 amino acids. The germline gives CDR1 SGDLS, CDR2 YYNGEE. Here the CDR3 DNA reads TGTGCCAGCAGCGTAGCAGGACCGAACACTGAAGCTTTCTTT. Protein: CASSVAGPNTEAFF.

The gene calls are TRBV28 and TRBJ2-5; no firm D call. The CDR3 runs 12 residues. Germline CDR1 MDHEN, CDR2 SYDVKM. Trimming left V 3 bases short and J 7 bases short, with 9 bases between. The DNA for the CDR3 is TGTGCCAGCAGTTTCTCTTGGGGGACCCAGTACTTC. Amino acids: CASSFSWGTQYF.

The gene calls are TRBV11-2 and TRBJ2-3; tentatively, D is TRBD1 (6 bases). Germline CDR1 is SGHAT and CDR2 is FQNNGV. There are 16 residues in the CDR3. V was trimmed by 5 bases and J by 2 bases, leaving 17 bases between them. In DNA, the CDR3 is TGTGCCAGCAGCGCCAAGGGTTGGGGACACACAGATACGCAGTATTTT. Amino acid sequence: CASSAKGWGHTDTQYF.

The rearrangement links TRBV5-8 to TRBJ2-7; no clear D. CDR3 length: 13 amino acids. V lost 1 base and J 1 base, leaving 6 bases between the germline ends. From germline, CDR1 is SGHTS and CDR2 YDEGEE. The CDR3 region is CASSLQQSYEQYF. The CDR3 DNA follows: TGTGCCAGCAGCTTGCAGCAATCCTACGAGCAGTACTTC.

This chain links TRBV6-6 with TRBJ2-7; D is unclear. Germline V gene lookup returns CDR1 MNHNY and CDR2 SVGAGI (reference sequence). The CDR3 totals 12 residues. V gave up 2 bases and J gave up 5 bases, with 7 bases separating them. The CDR3 DNA sequence: TGTGCCAGCAGTTACAGGGCCCACGAGCAGTACTTC. Translated: CASSYRAHEQYF.